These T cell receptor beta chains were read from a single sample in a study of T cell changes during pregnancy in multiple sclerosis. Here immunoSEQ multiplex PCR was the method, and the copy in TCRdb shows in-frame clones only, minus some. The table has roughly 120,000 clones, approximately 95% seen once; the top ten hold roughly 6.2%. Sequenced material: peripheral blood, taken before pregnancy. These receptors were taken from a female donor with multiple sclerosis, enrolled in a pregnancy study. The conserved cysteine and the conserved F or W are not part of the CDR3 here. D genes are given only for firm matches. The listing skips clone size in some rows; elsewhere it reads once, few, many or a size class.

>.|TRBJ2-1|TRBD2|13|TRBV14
ASSQRLAGVNEQF
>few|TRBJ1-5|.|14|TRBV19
ASRASRGSADQPQH
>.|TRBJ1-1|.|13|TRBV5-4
ASSLEPGLNTEAF
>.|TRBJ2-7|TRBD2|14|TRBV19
ASSIVSGRSSYEQY
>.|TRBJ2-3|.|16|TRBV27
ASSLFPAGLSLTDTQY
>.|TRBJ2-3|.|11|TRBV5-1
ASSPALRLAQY
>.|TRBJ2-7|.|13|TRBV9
ASSVGGGVLYEQY
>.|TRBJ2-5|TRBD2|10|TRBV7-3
ASSAGGETQY
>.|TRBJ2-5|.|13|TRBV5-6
ASSLAGHRTETQY
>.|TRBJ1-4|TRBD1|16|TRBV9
ASSPGTGGNSANEKLF
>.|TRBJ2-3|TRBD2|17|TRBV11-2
ASSLALSGRASRTDTQY
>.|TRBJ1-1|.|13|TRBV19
ASSPGRGYNTEAF
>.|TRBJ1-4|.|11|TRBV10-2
ATQGHPNEKLF
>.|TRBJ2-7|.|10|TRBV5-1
ASSESSYEQY
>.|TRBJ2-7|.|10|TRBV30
AWAHRALEQY
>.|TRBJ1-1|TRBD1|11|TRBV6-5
ASTLQGTSEAF
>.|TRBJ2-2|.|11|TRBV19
ASSTPPAGELF
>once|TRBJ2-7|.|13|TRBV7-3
ASSLTGGGDYEQY
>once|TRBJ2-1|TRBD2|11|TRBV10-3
AITGGAKNEQF
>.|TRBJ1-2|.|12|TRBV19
ASGSGRVNYGYT
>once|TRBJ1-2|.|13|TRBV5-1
ASSAFSGANYGYT
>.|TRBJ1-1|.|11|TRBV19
ASSIGGTWEAF
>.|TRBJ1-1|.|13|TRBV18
ASSPPEGRGTEAF
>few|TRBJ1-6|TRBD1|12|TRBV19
ASSADRGNSPLH
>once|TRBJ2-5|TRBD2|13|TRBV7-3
ASSLTGGAGETQY
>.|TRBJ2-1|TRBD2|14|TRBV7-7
ASSARTSGPLNEQF